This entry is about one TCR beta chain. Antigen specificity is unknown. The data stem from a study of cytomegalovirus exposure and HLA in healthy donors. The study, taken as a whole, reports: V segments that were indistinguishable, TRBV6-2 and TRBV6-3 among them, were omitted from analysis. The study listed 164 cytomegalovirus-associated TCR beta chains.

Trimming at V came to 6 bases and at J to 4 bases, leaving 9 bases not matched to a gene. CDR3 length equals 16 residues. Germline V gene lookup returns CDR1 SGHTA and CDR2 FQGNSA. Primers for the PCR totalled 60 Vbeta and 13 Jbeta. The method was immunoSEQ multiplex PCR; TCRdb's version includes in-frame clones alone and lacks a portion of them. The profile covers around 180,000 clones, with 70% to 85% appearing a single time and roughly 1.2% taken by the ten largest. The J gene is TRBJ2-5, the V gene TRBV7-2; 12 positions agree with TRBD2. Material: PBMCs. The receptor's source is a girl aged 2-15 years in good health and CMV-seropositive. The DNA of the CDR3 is TGTGCCAGCAGAACCGGGCTAGCGGGAGGGGTAGAGACCCAGTACTTC. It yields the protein CASRTGLAGGVETQYF.